This is a list of T cell receptor beta chains from one sample in a study of T cell responses to AZD1222 COVID-19 vaccine. Method: immunoSEQ multiplex PCR; TCRdb's copy keeps in-frame clones and lacks some. The table lists around 100,000 clones, approximately 88% of them singletons. The sequencing here drew on peripheral blood, taken on day 0 of AZD1222 vaccination. The receptors were gathered from an adult in good health. Each CDR3 is given with its conserved first and last residue. The D gene is left open where the match is weak. Clone size is stated in some rows and not others, as once, few, many or a class when expanded.

d_gene	v_gene	abundance	j_gene	CDR3aa	CDR3nt
TRBD1	TRBV6-2/TRBV6-3	NA	TRBJ1-2	CASSYRTGSYGYTF	TGTGCCAGCAGTTACCGGACAGGGAGCTATGGCTACACCTTC
NA	TRBV6-5	NA	TRBJ1-3	CASSSFGRSGNTIYF	TGTGCCAGCAGTAGTTTCGGCAGAAGCGGAAACACCATATATTTT
NA	TRBV20-1	NA	TRBJ1-1	CSASQANTEAFF	TGCAGTGCTAGTCAGGCGAACACTGAAGCTTTCTTT
NA	TRBV7-8	NA	TRBJ2-1	CASSLLGTSYNEQFF	TGTGCCAGCAGCTTATTAGGGACTTCCTACAATGAGCAGTTCTTC
NA	TRBV7-9	once	TRBJ2-7	CASSLRDKSYEQYF	TGTGCCAGCAGCTTAAGGGACAAGTCCTACGAGCAGTACTTC
NA	TRBV10-3	NA	TRBJ2-1	CAISVGGYNEQFF	TGTGCCATCAGTGTTGGCGGTTACAATGAGCAGTTCTTC
NA	TRBV10-3	NA	TRBJ2-5	CAMGEGKALETQYF	TGTGCCATGGGTGAGGGGAAGGCACTGGAGACCCAGTACTTC
TRBD1	TRBV24-1	NA	TRBJ1-2	CATHSEGGGYTF	TGTGCCACCCATTCAGAAGGGGGCGGCTACACCTTC
TRBD2	TRBV9	NA	TRBJ2-7	CASSVASGRYEQYF	TGTGCCAGCAGCGTAGCTAGCGGGAGATACGAGCAGTACTTC
TRBD2	TRBV2	once	TRBJ2-1	CASRSGGNSYNEQFF	TGTGCCAGCAGAAGCGGGGGTAACTCCTACAATGAGCAGTTCTTC
TRBD1	TRBV10-1	NA	TRBJ1-1	CASSEDRGNTEAFF	TGCGCCAGCAGTGAGGACAGGGGGAACACTGAAGCTTTCTTT
NA	TRBV7-6	few	TRBJ1-1	CASSLASFYRTNTEAFF	TGTGCCAGCAGCTTAGCAAGTTTTTATCGCACGAACACTGAAGCTTTCTTT
NA	TRBV7-3	once	TRBJ1-1	CASSPGQNTEAFF	TGTGCCAGCAGCCCGGGACAAAACACTGAAGCTTTCTTT
NA	TRBV19	NA	TRBJ1-1	CASSIGTGFEAFF	TGTGCCAGTAGTATCGGAACAGGGTTTGAAGCTTTCTTT
TRBD1	TRBV30	NA	TRBJ1-4	CAWAGRTGGYSSEKLFF	TGTGCCTGGGCTGGTCGGACAGGGGGCTATTCGAGTGAAAAACTGTTTTTT
TRBD2	TRBV29-1	NA	TRBJ2-3	CSVQSSGGTSTDTQYF	TGCAGCGTGCAATCTAGCGGGGGGACTAGCACAGATACGCAGTATTTT
NA	TRBV30	NA	TRBJ1-2	CAWTKQAPNYGYTF	TGTGCCTGGACCAAACAGGCGCCTAACTATGGCTACACCTTC
NA	TRBV5-1	NA	TRBJ2-2	CASSLEGERTGELFF	TGCGCCAGCAGCTTGGAGGGTGAACGGACCGGGGAGCTGTTTTTT
TRBD2	TRBV18	NA	TRBJ2-1	CASSPYGQSRGGYEQFF	TGTGCCAGCTCACCCTACGGACAGTCACGCGGGGGGTACGAGCAGTTCTTC
NA	TRBV6-1	few	TRBJ2-7	CASSEAAYEQYF	TGTGCCAGCAGTGAGGCTGCCTACGAGCAGTACTTC
NA	TRBV19	NA	TRBJ2-7	CASSIWSASSYEQYF	TGTGCCAGTAGTATATGGTCAGCGAGCTCCTACGAGCAGTACTTC
NA	TRBV19	NA	TRBJ2-7	CASSPQQPDGGKIYEQYF	TGTGCCAGTAGTCCACAACAACCCGATGGGGGGAAAATCTACGAGCAGTACTTC
NA	TRBV29-1	NA	TRBJ1-4	CSVRGLRESTNEKLFF	TGCAGCGTGAGGGGATTGCGCGAGTCAACTAATGAAAAACTGTTTTTT
NA	TRBV18	NA	TRBJ1-5	CASSPSAGVYQPQHF	TGTGCCAGCTCACCCTCAGCAGGGGTGTATCAGCCCCAGCATTTT
TRBD2	TRBV19	NA	TRBJ2-7	CASSISGRSSYEQYF	TGTGCCAGTAGTATAAGCGGGAGGAGCTCCTACGAGCAGTACTTC
NA	TRBV6-2/TRBV6-3	NA	TRBJ1-1	CASSLARGNTEAFF	TGTGCCAGCAGTTTAGCCAGGGGAAACACTGAAGCTTTCTTT
NA	TRBV6-5	NA	TRBJ2-2	CASSTQSGGELFF	TGTGCCAGCAGTACACAGTCGGGCGGGGAGCTGTTTTTT
TRBD2	TRBV28	NA	TRBJ2-7	CASSSPALAGGPFQYF	TGTGCCAGCAGTTCCCCTGCGTTAGCGGGAGGGCCCTTTCAGTACTTC
TRBD1	TRBV29-1	NA	TRBJ1-2	CSVSGTGADYGYTF	TGCAGCGTCTCCGGGACAGGGGCGGACTATGGCTACACCTTC
NA	TRBV21-1	once	TRBJ1-3	CASSKDVRRASGNTIYF	TGTGCCAGCAGTAAGGATGTAAGGCGGGCCTCTGGAAACACCATATATTTT
TRBD2	TRBV7-3	NA	TRBJ2-3	CASSLGLAGAGDTQYF	TGTGCCAGCAGCTTAGGGCTAGCGGGGGCAGGGGATACGCAGTATTTT
TRBD2	TRBV6-5	once	TRBJ2-1	CASSLTSGSYNEQFF	TGTGCCAGCAGCCTAACTAGCGGGAGCTACAATGAGCAGTTCTTC
NA	TRBV4-3	NA	TRBJ1-2	CAGSQEKISNYGYTF	TGCGCCGGCAGCCAAGAAAAGATTTCTAACTATGGCTACACCTTC
NA	TRBV9	NA	TRBJ2-2	CASSAGSYTGELFF	TGTGCCAGCAGTGCCGGGTCGTACACCGGGGAGCTGTTTTTT
NA	TRBV7-3	NA	TRBJ2-5	CASSVRYQETQYF	TGTGCCAGCAGCGTGCGGTACCAAGAGACCCAGTACTTC
NA	TRBV6-5	NA	TRBJ1-3	CASTSSGNTIYF	TGTGCCAGCACAAGCTCTGGAAACACCATATATTTT
NA	TRBV5-4	NA	TRBJ1-1	CASSPPGSMNTEAFF	TGTGCCAGCAGCCCACCCGGGTCCATGAACACTGAAGCTTTCTTT
TRBD1	TRBV6-5	NA	TRBJ1-4	CASRMGQGRELFF	TGTGCCAGCAGGATGGGACAGGGGAGGGAACTGTTTTTT
NA	TRBV18	once	TRBJ1-5	CASSGFSVRGPQHF	TGTGCCAGCTCAGGTTTTAGCGTCCGGGGACCCCAGCATTTT
TRBD2	TRBV27	NA	TRBJ2-7	CASSPGRGRAYEQYF	TGTGCCAGCAGTCCCGGACGCGGGAGGGCCTACGAGCAGTACTTC
TRBD1	TRBV6-5	once	TRBJ2-7	CASSSSGTGVYEQYF	TGTGCCAGCAGTTCTTCCGGGACAGGGGTCTACGAGCAGTACTTC
NA	TRBV6-5	NA	TRBJ2-7	CASSSPTYEQYF	TGTGCCAGCAGTTCCCCGACCTACGAGCAGTACTTC
TRBD2	TRBV5-1	once	TRBJ2-2	CASSTSGRASGELFF	TGCGCCAGTTCGACTAGCGGGAGGGCCTCCGGGGAGCTGTTTTTT
TRBD1	TRBV6-2/TRBV6-3	NA	TRBJ1-1	CASSGQVNTEAFF	TGTGCCAGCAGTGGACAGGTGAACACTGAAGCTTTCTTT
NA	TRBV5-4	NA	TRBJ2-7	CASSLTGSSYEQYF	TGTGCCAGCAGCTTGACCGGGAGCTCCTACGAGCAGTACTTC
TRBD1	TRBV18	NA	TRBJ2-3	CASSPQGQLDTQYF	TGTGCCAGCTCACCACAGGGACAGTTAGATACGCAGTATTTT
NA	TRBV7-8	NA	TRBJ1-5	CASSLDSNQPQHF	TGTGCCAGCAGCTTAGATAGCAATCAGCCCCAGCATTTT
TRBD1	TRBV27	NA	TRBJ2-2	CASSQLTGTVSPGGLFF	TGTGCCAGCAGTCAACTCACCGGGACAGTTAGTCCTGGGGGGCTGTTTTTT
TRBD2	TRBV3-1/TRBV3-2	NA	TRBJ2-7	CASSRRLAEPYEQYF	TGTGCCAGCAGCCGCCGACTAGCAGAGCCCTACGAGCAGTACTTC
NA	TRBV27	NA	TRBJ2-3	CATRRVDTQYF	TGTGCCACCCGCCGGGTTGATACGCAGTATTTT
NA	TRBV6-5	NA	TRBJ1-1	CASSYSSQVKNTEAFF	TGTGCCAGCAGTTACTCGTCCCAGGTCAAGAACACTGAAGCTTTCTTT
NA	TRBV21-1	NA	TRBJ1-6	CASSKEEEGPENSPLHF	TGTGCCAGCAGCAAAGAGGAAGAAGGGCCTGAAAATTCACCCCTCCACTTT
NA	TRBV7-7	NA	TRBJ2-5	CASSFPGTDEETQYF	TGTGCTAGCAGCTTCCCCGGGACTGACGAAGAGACCCAGTACTTC
NA	TRBV3-1/TRBV3-2	NA	TRBJ1-3	CASSQGGGTGNTIYF	TGTGCCAGCAGCCAAGGTGGTGGGACTGGAAACACCATATATTTT
NA	TRBV7-9	NA	TRBJ2-2	CASSLALLRGTGELFF	TGTGCCAGCAGCTTAGCCCTCCTCCGAGGGACCGGGGAGCTGTTTTTT
NA	TRBV7-9	NA	TRBJ1-5	CASRYGNQPQHF	TGTGCCAGCAGGTACGGGAATCAGCCCCAGCATTTT
TRBD1	TRBV30	NA	TRBJ1-5	CAWSGGTGGNQPQHF	TGTGCCTGGAGTGGAGGGACAGGGGGAAATCAGCCCCAGCATTTT